Presented here are 5 T cell receptor beta chains from one specimen sequenced in a study of CD8+ T cells in alopecia areata. In each case, RNA was isolated and then reverse transcribed into cDNA as the sequencing template. TCRdb's table, derived via immunoSEQ multiplex PCR, lists solely in-frame clones and lacks some. The data show roughly 150,000 clones, about three fifths seen once. Sequencing used CD4+ T cells sorted from blood. These receptors originate from a human donor in good health.

The V and J genes are TRBV4-1 and TRBJ2-7; tentatively, D is TRBD1 (6 bases). Germline V gene data show CDR1 as MGHRA and CDR2 as YSYEKL. There are 15 residues in the CDR3. With 0 bases removed from V and 2 bases from J, the gap between germline ends came to 11 bases. In nucleotides, the CDR3 is TGCGCCAGCAGCCAAGATAATACAGGGCCCTACGAGCAGTACTTC. As protein: CASSQDNTGPYEQYF.

The chain recombines TRBV20-1 with TRBJ2-5; D ambiguous. V lost 0 bases and J lost 5, with 4 bases in between. This CDR3 is 11 amino acids long. The germline CDR1 and CDR2 sequences are DFQATT and SNEGSKA (reference sequence). The CDR3 DNA follows: TGCAGTGCTAGAGAGGAGGAGACCCAGTACTTC. It translates to CSAREEETQYF.

This chain links TRBV6-5 with TRBJ2-3; D assignment may be TRBD1 or TRBD2 (5 bases each). The CDR3 is made up of 14 amino acids. V was clipped by 9 bases and J by 2 bases, with 15 bases between them. Germline CDR1 and CDR2: MNHEY and SVGAGI. DNA for the CDR3: TGTGCCAGTGGGACCACGTACCCCACAGATACGCAGTATTTT. This codes for CASGTTYPTDTQYF.

The chain carries TRBV30 and TRBJ2-1; D remains unclear. Deletions cut 4 bases from V and 15 bases from J, with 13 bases between. CDR1 and CDR2 (germline): GTSNPN, SVGIG (reference sequence). The length of the CDR3 is 10 residues. CDR3 bases: TGTGCCTGGATCCTCCCTTCCCGGTTCTTC. Protein product: CAWILPSRFF.

This chain links TRBV27 with TRBJ2-7, with TRBD1 matching 8 bases. The V segment lost 4 bases and the J segment 6 bases; nucleotides outside the gene matches: 11. Germline CDR1 MNHEY, CDR2 SMNVEV (reference sequence). The CDR3 covers 15 residues. The CDR3 coding sequence is TGTGCCAGCAGTTCACCCTCCAGGGGGCAGGTCGAGCAGTACTTC. The encoded protein is CASSSPSRGQVEQYF.